This TCR beta chain was profiled in a study of shared clonotypes between healthy human individuals. Study-wide results and limits: Naive CD4 clonotypes overlapped across a handful of donors at roughly 5.1%. Across subsets, estimated richness was generally greater for naive than for memory populations. Unshared clonotypes carried lower generation probabilities than those common to all four donors.

In the CD4+ fraction, cells were divided into CD45RA+ naive and CD45RA-negative memory subsets. Assay used: immunoSEQ multiplex PCR; TCRdb lists only in-frame clones, some missing. The sample holds 170,000 or so clones, approximately 70% seen once. As concerns this clone: No antigen is known for it.

The V end was cut by 4 bases, the J end by 6 bases, with 10 bases between. CDR1 is SEHNR, CDR2 FQNEAQ, per germline (reference sequence). The CDR3 sequence is 13 residues long. The material sequenced was memory CD4+ T cells sorted from blood. Subset specified: CD45RA-negative fraction. The V gene is TRBV7-9, the J gene TRBJ1-5, with TRBD1 as a possible D gene (6 bases). The receptor was isolated from a man aged 30 to 39 in good health. The CDR3: CASSSRGIQPQHF. DNA of the CDR3: TGTGCCAGCAGCTCTAGGGGGATTCAGCCCCAGCATTTT.